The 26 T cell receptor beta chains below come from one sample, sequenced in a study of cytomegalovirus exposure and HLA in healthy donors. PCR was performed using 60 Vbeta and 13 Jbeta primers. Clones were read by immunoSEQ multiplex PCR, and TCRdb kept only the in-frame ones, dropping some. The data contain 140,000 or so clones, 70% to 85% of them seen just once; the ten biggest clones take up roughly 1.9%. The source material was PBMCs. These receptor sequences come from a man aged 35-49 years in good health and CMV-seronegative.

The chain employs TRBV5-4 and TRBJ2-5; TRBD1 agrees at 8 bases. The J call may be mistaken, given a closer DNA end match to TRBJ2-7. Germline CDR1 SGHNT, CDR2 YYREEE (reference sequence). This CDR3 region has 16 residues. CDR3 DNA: TGTGCCAGCAGCTTGGCCGGACAGGGTGGCTCCTACGAGCAGTACTTC. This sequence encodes CASSLAGQGGSYEQYF.

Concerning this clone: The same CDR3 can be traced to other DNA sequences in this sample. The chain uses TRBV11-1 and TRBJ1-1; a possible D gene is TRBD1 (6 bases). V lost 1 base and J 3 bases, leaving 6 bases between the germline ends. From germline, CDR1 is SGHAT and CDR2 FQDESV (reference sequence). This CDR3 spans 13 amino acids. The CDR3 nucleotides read TGTGCCAGCAGCTTAGAGGGGGACACTGAAGCTTTCTTT. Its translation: CASSLEGDTEAFF.

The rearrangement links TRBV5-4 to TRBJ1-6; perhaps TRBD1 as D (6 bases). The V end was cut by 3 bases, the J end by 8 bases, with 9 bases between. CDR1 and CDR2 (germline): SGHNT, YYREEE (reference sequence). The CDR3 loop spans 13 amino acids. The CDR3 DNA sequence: TGTGCCAGCAGCTGGACAGCCGATTCACCCCTCCACTTT. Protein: CASSWTADSPLHF.

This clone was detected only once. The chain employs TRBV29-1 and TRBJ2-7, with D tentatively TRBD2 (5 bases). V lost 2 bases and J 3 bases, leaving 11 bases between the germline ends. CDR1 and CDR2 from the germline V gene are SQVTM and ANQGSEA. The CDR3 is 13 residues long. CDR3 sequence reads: CSVEPAGGYEQYF. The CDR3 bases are TGCAGCGTTGAACCGGCGGGTGGCTACGAGCAGTACTTC.

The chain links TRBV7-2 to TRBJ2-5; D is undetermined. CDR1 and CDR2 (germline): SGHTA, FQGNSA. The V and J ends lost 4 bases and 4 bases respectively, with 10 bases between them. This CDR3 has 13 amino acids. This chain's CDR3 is CASSSPPGETQYF. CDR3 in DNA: TGTGCCAGCAGCTCCCCACCGGGAGAGACCCAGTACTTC.

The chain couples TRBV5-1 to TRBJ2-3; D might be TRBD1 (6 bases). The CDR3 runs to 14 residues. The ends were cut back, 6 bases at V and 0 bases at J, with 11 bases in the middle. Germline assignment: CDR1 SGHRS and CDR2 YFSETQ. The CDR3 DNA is TGCGCCAGCAAGGGGACAACGAGCACAGATACGCAGTATTTT. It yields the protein CASKGTTSTDTQYF.

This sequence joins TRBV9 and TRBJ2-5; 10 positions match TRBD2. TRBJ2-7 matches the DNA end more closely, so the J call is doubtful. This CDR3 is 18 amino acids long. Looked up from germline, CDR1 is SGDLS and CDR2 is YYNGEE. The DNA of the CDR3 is TGTGCCAGCAGCCCGAGTCCGGGGACTAGCGCCTTCTCCTACGAGCAGTACTTC. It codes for CASSPSPGTSAFSYEQYF.

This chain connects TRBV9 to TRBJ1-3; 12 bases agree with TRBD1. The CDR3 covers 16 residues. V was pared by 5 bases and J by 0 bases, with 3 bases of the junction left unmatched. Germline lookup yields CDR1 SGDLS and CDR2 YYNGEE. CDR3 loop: CASRGTGGPSGNTIYF. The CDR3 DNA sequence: TGTGCCAGCAGGGGGACAGGGGGCCCCTCTGGAAACACCATATATTTT.

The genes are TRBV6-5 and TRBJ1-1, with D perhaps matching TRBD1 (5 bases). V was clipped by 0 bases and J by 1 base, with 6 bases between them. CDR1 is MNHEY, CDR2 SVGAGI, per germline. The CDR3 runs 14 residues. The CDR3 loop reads CASSYSTENTEAFF. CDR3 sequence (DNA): TGTGCCAGCAGTTACTCGACAGAGAACACTGAAGCTTTCTTT.

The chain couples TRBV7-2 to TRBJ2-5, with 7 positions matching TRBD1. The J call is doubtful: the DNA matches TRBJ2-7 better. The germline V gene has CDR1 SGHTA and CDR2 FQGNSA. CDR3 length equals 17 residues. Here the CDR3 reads CASSLAMGTAKPHEQYF. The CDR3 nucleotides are TGTGCCAGCAGCTTAGCTATGGGGACAGCAAAACCCCACGAGCAGTACTTC.

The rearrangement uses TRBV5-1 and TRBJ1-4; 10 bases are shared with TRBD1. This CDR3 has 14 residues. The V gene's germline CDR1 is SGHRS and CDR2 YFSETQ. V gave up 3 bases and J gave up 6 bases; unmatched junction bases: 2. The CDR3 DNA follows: TGCGCCAGCAGCTCGACAGGGGGCTATGAAAAACTGTTTTTT. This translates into CASSSTGGYEKLFF.

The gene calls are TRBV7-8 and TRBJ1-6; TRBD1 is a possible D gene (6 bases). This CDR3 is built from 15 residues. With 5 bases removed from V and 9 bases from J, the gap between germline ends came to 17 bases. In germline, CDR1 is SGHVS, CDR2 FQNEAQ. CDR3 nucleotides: TGTGCCAGCAGCATCCGACAGGTCGAAAGTTCACCCCTCCACTTT. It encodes CASSIRQVESSPLHF.

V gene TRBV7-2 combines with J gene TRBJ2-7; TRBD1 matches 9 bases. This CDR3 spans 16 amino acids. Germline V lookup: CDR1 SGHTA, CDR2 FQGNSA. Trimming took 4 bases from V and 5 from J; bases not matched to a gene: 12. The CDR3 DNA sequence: TGTGCCAGCAGCTCCCCCCGGGGACAGGGTAGGGACGAGCAGTACTTC. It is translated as CASSSPRGQGRDEQYF.

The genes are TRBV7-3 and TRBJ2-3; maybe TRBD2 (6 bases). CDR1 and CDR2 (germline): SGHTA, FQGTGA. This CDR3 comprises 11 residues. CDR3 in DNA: TGTGAGCGGGCCCCGACAGATACGCAGTATTTT. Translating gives CERAPTDTQYF. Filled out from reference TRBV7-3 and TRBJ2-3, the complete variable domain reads GAGVSQTPSNKVTEKGKYVELRCDPISGHTALYWYRQSLGQGPEFLIYFQGTGAADDSGLPNDRFFAVRPEGSVSTLKIQRTERGDSAVYLCERAPTDTQYFGPGTRLTVL.

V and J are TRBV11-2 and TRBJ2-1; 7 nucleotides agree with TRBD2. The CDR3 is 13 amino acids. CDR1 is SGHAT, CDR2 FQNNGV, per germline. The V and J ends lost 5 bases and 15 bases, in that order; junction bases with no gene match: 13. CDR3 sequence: CASSAGLVRGRFF. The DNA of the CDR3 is TGTGCCAGCAGCGCCGGACTAGTCAGAGGGAGGTTCTTC.

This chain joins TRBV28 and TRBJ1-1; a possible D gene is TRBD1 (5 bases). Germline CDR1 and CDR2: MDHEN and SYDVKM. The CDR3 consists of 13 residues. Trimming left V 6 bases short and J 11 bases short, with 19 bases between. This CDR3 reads CASSFKRQPSAFF. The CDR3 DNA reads TGTGCCAGCAGCTTTAAACGACAGCCATCGGCTTTCTTT.

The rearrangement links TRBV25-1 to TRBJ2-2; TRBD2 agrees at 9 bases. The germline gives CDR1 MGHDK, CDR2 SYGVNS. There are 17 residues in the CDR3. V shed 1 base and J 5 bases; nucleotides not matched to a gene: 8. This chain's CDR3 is CASSELGAGGGTGELFF. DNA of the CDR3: TGTGCCAGCAGTGAATTGGGAGCGGGGGGTGGTACCGGGGAGCTGTTTTTT.

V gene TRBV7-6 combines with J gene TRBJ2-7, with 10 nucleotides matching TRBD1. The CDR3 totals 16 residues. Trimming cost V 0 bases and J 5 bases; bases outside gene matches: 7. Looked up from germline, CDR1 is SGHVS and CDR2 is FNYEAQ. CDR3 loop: CASSLASGTGVDEQYF. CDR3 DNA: TGTGCCAGCAGCTTAGCCTCGGGGACAGGGGTCGACGAGCAGTACTTC.

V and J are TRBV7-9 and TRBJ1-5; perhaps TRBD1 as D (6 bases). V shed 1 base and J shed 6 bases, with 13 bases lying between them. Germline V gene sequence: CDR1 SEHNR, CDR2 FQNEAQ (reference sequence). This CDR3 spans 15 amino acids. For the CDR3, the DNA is TGTGCCAGCAGCTTAGGGGAGGGGGGAGGTCAGCCCCAGCATTTT. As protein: CASSLGEGGGQPQHF.

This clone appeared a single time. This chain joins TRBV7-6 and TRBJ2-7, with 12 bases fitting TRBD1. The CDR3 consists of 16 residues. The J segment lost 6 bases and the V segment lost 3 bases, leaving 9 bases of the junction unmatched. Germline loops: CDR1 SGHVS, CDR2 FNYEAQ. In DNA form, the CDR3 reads TGTGCCAGCAGCTTGGGCCACGGGACAGGGGGCTCCGAGCAGTACTTC. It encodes CASSLGHGTGGSEQYF.

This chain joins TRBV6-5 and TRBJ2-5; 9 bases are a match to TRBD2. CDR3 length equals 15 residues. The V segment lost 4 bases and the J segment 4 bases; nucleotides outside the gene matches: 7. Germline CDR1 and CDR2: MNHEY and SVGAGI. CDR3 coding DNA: TGTGCCAGCAGTTCTAGCGGGATAGAGGGAGAGACCCAGTACTTC. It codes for CASSSSGIEGETQYF.

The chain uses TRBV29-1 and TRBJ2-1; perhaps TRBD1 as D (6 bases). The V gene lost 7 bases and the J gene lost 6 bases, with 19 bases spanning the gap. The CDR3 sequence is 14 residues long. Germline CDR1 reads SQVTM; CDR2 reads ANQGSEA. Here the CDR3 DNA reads TGCAGCGAGGTAGTCAGGGGTCGCGGCAATGAGCAGTTCTTC. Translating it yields CSEVVRGRGNEQFF.

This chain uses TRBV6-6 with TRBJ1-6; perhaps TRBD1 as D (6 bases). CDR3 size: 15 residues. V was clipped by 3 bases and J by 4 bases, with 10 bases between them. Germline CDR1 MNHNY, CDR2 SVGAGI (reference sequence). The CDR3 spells CASSYPTGYNSPLHF. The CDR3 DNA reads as TGTGCCAGCAGTTATCCGACAGGTTATAATTCACCCCTCCACTTT.

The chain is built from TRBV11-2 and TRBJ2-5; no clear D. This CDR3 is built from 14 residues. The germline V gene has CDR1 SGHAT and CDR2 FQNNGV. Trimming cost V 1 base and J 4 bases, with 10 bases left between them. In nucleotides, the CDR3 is TGTGCCAGCAGCTTAGGCCTACCTCTAGAGACCCAGTACTTC. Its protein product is CASSLGLPLETQYF.

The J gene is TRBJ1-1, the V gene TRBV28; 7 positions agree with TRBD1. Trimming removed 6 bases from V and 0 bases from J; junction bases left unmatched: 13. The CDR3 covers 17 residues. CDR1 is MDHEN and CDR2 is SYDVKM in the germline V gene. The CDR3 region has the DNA TGTGCCAGCAGGGTCCGGGACAGTTTTTTCATGAACACTGAAGCTTTCTTT. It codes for CASRVRDSFFMNTEAFF.

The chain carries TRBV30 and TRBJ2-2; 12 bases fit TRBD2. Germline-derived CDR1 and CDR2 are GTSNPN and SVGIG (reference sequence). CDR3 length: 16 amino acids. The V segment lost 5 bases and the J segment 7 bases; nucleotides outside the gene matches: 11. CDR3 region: CAWDLAGGPGGGELFF. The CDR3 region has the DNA TGTGCCTGGGACCTAGCGGGAGGGCCGGGTGGCGGGGAGCTGTTTTTT.